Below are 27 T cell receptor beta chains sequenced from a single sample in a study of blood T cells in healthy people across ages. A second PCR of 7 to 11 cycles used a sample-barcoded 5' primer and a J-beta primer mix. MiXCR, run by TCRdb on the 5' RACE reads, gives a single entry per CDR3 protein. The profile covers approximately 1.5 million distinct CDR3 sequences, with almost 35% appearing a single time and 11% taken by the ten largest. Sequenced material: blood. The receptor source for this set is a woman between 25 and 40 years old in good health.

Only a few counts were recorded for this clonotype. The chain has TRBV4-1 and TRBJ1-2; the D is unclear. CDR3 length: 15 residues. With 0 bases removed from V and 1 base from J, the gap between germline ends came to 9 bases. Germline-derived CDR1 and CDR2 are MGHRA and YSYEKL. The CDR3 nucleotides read TGCGCCAGCAGCCAAGATCCGGTTTTTAACTATGGCTACACCTTC. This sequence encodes CASSQDPVFNYGYTF.

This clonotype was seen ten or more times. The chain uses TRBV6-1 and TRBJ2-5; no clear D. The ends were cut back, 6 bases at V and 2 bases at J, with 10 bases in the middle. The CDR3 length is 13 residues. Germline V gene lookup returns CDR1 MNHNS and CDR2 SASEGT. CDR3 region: CASRMVVQETQYF. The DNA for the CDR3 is TGTGCCAGCAGGATGGTAGTTCAAGAGACCCAGTACTTC.

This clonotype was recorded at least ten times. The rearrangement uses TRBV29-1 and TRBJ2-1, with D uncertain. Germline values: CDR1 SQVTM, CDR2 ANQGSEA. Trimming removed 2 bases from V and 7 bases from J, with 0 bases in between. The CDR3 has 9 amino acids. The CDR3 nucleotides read TGCAGCGTTGAAAATGAGCAGTTCTTC. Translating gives CSVENEQFF.

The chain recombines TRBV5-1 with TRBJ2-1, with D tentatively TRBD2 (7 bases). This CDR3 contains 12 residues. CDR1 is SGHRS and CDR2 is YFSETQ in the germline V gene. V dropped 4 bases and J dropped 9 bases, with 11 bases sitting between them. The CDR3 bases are TGCGCCAGCAGCGCCCGGGGGGCTGAGCAGTTCTTC. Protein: CASSARGAEQFF. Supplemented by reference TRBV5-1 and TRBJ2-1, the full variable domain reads KAGVTQTPRYLIKTRGQQVTLSCSPISGHRSVSWYQQTPGQGLQFLFEYFSETQRNKGNFPGRFSGRQFSNSRSEMNVSTLELGDSALYLCASSARGAEQFFGPGTRLTVL.

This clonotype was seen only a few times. The CDR3 DNA sequence: TGTGCCAGCAGCTTAGCGCGCGGTCTCTCCACCTTC. Amino acids: CASSLARGLSTF. The chain recombines TRBV7-9 with TRBJ1-2; D ambiguous. The CDR3 consists of 12 residues. The V end was cut by 0 bases, the J end by 13 bases, with 12 bases between. Germline V gene lookup returns CDR1 SEHNR and CDR2 FQNEAQ (reference sequence).

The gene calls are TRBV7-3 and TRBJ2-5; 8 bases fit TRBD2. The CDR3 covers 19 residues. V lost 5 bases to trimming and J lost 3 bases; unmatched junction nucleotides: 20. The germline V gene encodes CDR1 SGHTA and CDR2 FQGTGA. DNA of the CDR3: TGTGCCAGCAGCCCCGTCGCGGGAGGACTACCGGTGGCCAAAGAGACCCAGTACTTC. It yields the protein CASSPVAGGLPVAKETQYF.

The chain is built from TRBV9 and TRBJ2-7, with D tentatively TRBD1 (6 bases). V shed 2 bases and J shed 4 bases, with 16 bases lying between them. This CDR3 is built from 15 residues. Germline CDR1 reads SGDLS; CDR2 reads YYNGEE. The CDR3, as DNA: TGTGCCAGCAGCGTCGGATCACTGGGGGCATACGAGCAGTACTTC. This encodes CASSVGSLGAYEQYF.

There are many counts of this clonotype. The CDR3 here is CSAREVRGRAIHEQFF. The CDR3, as DNA: TGCAGTGCTAGAGAAGTGCGCGGGAGGGCCATCCATGAGCAGTTCTTC. The chain recombines TRBV20-1 with TRBJ2-1; TRBD2 matches 9 bases. J lost 8 bases, V lost 0 bases, and 11 bases had no gene match. The CDR3 covers 16 residues. Germline lookup yields CDR1 DFQATT and CDR2 SNEGSKA (reference sequence).

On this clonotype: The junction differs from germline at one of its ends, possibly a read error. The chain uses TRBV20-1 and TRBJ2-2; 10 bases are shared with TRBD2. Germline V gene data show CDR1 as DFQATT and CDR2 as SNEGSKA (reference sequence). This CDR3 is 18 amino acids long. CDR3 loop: CSAHRLAGEPTDTGERFF. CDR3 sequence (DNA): TGCAGTGCCCATAGACTAGCGGGTGAGCCCACGGACACCGGGGAGCGGTTTTTT.

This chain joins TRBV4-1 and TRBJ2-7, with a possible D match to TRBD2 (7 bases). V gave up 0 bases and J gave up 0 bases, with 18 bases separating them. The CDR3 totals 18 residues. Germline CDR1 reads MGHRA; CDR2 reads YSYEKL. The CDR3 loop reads CASSQERKTGGISYEQYF. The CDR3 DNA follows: TGCGCCAGCAGCCAAGAGCGGAAGACGGGGGGCATCTCCTACGAGCAGTACTTC.

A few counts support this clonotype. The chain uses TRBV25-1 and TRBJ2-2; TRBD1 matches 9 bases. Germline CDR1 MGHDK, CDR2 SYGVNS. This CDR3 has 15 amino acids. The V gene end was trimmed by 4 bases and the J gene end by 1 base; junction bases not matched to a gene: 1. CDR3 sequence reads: CASSADRGNTGELFF. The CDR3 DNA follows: TGTGCCAGCAGTGCGGACAGGGGGAACACCGGGGAGCTGTTTTTT.

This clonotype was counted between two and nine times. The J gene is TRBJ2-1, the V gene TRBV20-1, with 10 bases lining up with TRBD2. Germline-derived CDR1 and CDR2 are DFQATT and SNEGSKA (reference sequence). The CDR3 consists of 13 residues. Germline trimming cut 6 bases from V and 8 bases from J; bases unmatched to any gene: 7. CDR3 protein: CSASLAGADEQFF. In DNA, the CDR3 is TGCAGTGCGAGCCTAGCGGGAGCCGATGAGCAGTTCTTC.

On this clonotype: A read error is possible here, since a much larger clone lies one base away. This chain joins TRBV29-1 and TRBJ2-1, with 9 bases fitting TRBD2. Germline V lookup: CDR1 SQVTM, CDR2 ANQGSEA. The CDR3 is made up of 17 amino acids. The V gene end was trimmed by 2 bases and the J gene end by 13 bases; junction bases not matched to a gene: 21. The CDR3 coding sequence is TGCAGCGTTGAAAGGGACCCGGGACTAGCCCTTCAAGAGACCCAGTTCTTC. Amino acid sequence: CSVERDPGLALQETQFF.

CDR3 nucleotides: TGCAGTGCTAGAGATCAGGGTAGAGGCGGGAGCTCTGGGGCCAACGTCCTGACTTTC. Residues: CSARDQGRGGSSGANVLTF. The gene calls are TRBV20-1 and TRBJ2-6, with 7 bases matching TRBD2. The CDR3 is made up of 19 amino acids. V lost 0 bases and J lost 0; bases outside the gene matches: 11. The germline CDR1 and CDR2 sequences are DFQATT and SNEGSKA (reference sequence).

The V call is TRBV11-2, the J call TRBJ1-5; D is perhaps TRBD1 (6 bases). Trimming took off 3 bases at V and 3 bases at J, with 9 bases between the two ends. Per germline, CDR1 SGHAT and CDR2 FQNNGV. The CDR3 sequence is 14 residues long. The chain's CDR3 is CASSFQGTNQPQHF. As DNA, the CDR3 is TGTGCCAGCAGCTTTCAGGGGACCAATCAGCCCCAGCATTTT.

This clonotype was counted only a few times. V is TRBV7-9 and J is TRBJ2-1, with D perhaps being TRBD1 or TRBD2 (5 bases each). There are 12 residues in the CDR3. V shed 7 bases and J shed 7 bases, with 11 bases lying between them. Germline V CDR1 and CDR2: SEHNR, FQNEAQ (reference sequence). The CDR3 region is CASTGRRNEQFF. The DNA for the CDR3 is TGTGCCAGCACGGGACGCCGGAATGAGCAGTTCTTC.

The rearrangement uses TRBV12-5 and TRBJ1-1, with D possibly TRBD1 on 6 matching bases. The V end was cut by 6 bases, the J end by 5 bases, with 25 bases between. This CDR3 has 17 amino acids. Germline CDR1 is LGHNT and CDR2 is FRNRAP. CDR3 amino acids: CASGLETGFSRLTEAFF. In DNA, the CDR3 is TGTGCTAGTGGCCTCGAGACAGGCTTCTCAAGATTGACTGAAGCTTTCTTT.

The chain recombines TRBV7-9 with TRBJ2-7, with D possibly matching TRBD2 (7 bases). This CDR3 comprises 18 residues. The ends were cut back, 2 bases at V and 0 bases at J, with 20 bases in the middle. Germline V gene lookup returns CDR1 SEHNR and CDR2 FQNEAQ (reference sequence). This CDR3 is CASSLRGGEGINSYEQYF. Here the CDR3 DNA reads TGTGCCAGCAGCTTAAGGGGGGGAGAGGGGATAAACTCCTACGAGCAGTACTTC. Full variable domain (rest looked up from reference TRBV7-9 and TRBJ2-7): DTGVSQNPRHKITKRGQNVTFRCDPISEHNRLYWYRQTLGQGPEFLTYFQNEAQLEKSRLLSDRFSAERPKGSFSTLEIQRTEQGDSAMYLCASSLRGGEGINSYEQYFGPGTRLTVT.

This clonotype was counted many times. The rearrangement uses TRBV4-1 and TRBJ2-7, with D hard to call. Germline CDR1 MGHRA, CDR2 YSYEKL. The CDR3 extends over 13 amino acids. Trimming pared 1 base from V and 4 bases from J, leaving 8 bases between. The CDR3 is CASSQVIKYEQYF. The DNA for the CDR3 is TGCGCCAGCAGCCAAGTAATCAAGTACGAGCAGTACTTC.

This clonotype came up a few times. The CDR3 nucleotides read TGTGCCAGCAGCCCAACCCCCATCAAACCAGGGAAAGGGACCTACGAGCAGTACTTC. Its translation is CASSPTPIKPGKGTYEQYF. This chain connects TRBV7-3 to TRBJ2-7; weak D call: TRBD1 (5 bases). The germline V gene has CDR1 SGHTA and CDR2 FQGTGA. V lost 5 bases and J lost 2, with 28 bases in between. This CDR3 is built from 19 residues.

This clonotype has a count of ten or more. The DNA for the CDR3 is TGCAGCGTTGAGGTAGGGTTCTACGAGCAGTACTTC. Translating gives CSVEVGFYEQYF. The V gene is TRBV29-1, the J gene TRBJ2-7; D is uncertain. V gave up 3 bases and J gave up 3 bases, with 9 bases separating them. The V gene's germline CDR1 is SQVTM and CDR2 ANQGSEA. The CDR3 totals 12 residues.

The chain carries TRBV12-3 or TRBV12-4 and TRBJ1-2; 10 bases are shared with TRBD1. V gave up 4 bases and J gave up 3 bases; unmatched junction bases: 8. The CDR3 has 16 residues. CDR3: CASSSRQGAGDYGYTF. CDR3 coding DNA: TGTGCCAGCAGTTCGCGACAGGGGGCAGGGGACTATGGCTACACCTTC.

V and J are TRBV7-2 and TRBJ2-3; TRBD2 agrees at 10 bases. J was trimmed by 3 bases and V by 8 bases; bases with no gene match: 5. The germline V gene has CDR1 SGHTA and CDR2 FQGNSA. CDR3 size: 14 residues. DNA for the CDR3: TGTGCCAGCGGCTCTAGCGGGGGAACAGATACGCAGTATTTT. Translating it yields CASGSSGGTDTQYF.

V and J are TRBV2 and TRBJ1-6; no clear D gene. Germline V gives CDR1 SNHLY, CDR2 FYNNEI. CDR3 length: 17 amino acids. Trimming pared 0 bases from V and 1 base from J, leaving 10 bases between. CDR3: CASSEARADSYNSPLHF. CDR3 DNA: TGTGCCAGCAGTGAAGCGCGGGCGGATTCCTATAATTCACCCCTCCACTTT. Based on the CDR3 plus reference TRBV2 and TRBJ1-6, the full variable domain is EPEVTQTPSHQVTQMGQEVILRCVPISNHLYFYWYRQILGQKVEFLVSFYNNEISEKSEIFDDQFSVERPDGSNFTLKIRSTKLEDSAMYFCASSEARADSYNSPLHFGNGTRLTVT.

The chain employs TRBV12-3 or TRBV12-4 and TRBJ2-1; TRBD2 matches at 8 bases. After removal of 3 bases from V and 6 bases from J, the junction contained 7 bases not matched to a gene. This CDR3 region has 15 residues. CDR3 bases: TGTGCCAGCAGTTTTGGCGGGGGGCCCCGCAATGAGCAGTTCTTC. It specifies CASSFGGGPRNEQFF.

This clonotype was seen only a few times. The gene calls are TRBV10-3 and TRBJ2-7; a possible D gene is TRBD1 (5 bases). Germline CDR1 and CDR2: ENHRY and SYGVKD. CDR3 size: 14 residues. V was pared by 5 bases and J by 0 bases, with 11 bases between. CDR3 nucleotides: TGTGCCATCAGTTCACAGGAAAGCTCCTACGAGCAGTACTTC. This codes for CAISSQESSYEQYF.

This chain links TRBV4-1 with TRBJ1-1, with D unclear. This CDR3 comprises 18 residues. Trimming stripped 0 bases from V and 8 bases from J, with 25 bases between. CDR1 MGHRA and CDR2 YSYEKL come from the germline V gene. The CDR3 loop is CASSQDHLVGSPREEAFF. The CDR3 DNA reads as TGCGCCAGCAGCCAAGATCATCTAGTAGGGTCGCCAAGGGAGGAAGCTTTCTTT.